Below, 8 T cell receptor beta chains from the same sample are listed, as sequenced in a study of blood T cells in healthy people across ages. It was with a sample-barcoded 5' primer and a J-beta primer mix that a second PCR of roughly 7 to 12 cycles was run. TCRdb recomputed calls from the 5' RACE reads with MiXCR, one row per CDR3 protein. The sample lists 700,000 to 1,000,000 distinct CDR3 sequences; around 43% were seen once. Sequenced input: blood. These receptors all come from a man in his sixties in good health.

The chain is built from TRBV2 and TRBJ2-1; D is unresolved. The germline V and J ends were trimmed by 7 bases and 3 bases, with 13 bases remaining between them. Looked up from germline, CDR1 is SNHLY and CDR2 is FYNNEI. The CDR3 is 14 amino acids. CDR3 bases: TGTGCCAGCACAGGACCCCTCATCTACAATGAGCAGTTCTTC. It encodes CASTGPLIYNEQFF. Variable domain in full (rest from reference TRBV2 and TRBJ2-1): EPEVTQTPSHQVTQMGQEVILRCVPISNHLYFYWYRQILGQKVEFLVSFYNNEISEKSEIFDDQFSVERPDGSNFTLKIRSTKLEDSAMYFCASTGPLIYNEQFFGPGTRLTVL.

The chain is built from TRBV9 and TRBJ2-7; no reliable D call. The CDR3 contains 15 residues. The germline V gene encodes CDR1 SGDLS and CDR2 YYNGEE. V gave up 6 bases and J gave up 0 bases, with 16 bases separating them. For the CDR3, the DNA is TGTGCCAGCATCAGCCGCCGGTCCTTCTCCTACGAGCAGTACTTC. Encoded protein: CASISRRSFSYEQYF.

The chain is built from TRBV6-2 or TRBV6-3 and TRBJ2-1; D gene uncertain. Trimming stripped 0 bases from V and 4 bases from J, with 7 bases between. This CDR3 spans 14 amino acids. Germline V gives CDR1 MNHEY, CDR2 SVGEGT. CDR3 in amino acids: CASSYSFQYNEQFF. CDR3 bases: TGTGCCAGCAGTTACTCGTTTCAATACAATGAGCAGTTCTTC.

The rearrangement links TRBV20-1 to TRBJ2-1; D call uncertain. The CDR3 totals 13 residues. Per germline, CDR1 DFQATT and CDR2 SNEGSKA (reference sequence). V lost 3 bases to trimming and J lost 6 bases, with 12 bases between them. In DNA form, the CDR3 reads TGCAGTGCTAGGCTCCGTAGACCCAATGAGCAGTTCTTC. It translates to CSARLRRPNEQFF.

This clonotype came up a few times. The chain is built from TRBV2 and TRBJ1-3; no clear D gene. Germline V gene data show CDR1 as SNHLY and CDR2 as FYNNEI. Trimming cost V 6 bases and J 0 bases, with 3 bases left between them. There are 12 residues in the CDR3. CDR3 loop: CASRDSGNTIYF. The CDR3 DNA reads as TGTGCCAGCAGGGACTCTGGAAACACCATATATTTT.

This clonotype is a singleton in its sample. J is TRBJ2-5 and V is TRBV4-1, with D uncertain. The CDR3 totals 17 residues. V was pared by 1 base and J by 1 base, with 16 bases between. CDR1 and CDR2 (germline): MGHRA, YSYEKL. The CDR3 DNA reads TGCGCCAGCAGCCAAGTAAGTTCTACTGGACGCCAAGAGACCCAGTACTTC. This gives the protein CASSQVSSTGRQETQYF.

This clonotype was seen many times. The V call is TRBV5-1, the J call TRBJ2-5; 13 bases align to TRBD2. The J segment lost 5 bases and the V segment lost 5 bases, leaving 12 bases of the junction unmatched. CDR1 and CDR2 from the germline V gene are SGHRS and YFSETQ. The CDR3 has 17 residues. For the CDR3, the DNA is TGCGCCAGCAGTTTCGGACTAGCGGGGGTCCGGAAGGAGACCCAGTACTTC. This gives the protein CASSFGLAGVRKETQYF.

This clonotype was detected only a few times. The genes are TRBV6-2 or TRBV6-3 and TRBJ2-1, with D possibly matching TRBD1 (6 bases). The CDR3 extends over 13 amino acids. The ends were cut back, 6 bases at V and 7 bases at J, with 13 bases in the middle. Germline V CDR1 and CDR2: MNHEY, SVGEGT. The CDR3 DNA follows: TGTGCCAGCAGACCGGACAGCCAGAATGAGCAGTTCTTC. Encoded protein: CASRPDSQNEQFF.